Below are 18 T cell receptor beta chains sequenced from a single sample in a study of blood T cell repertoires in COVID-19. Clones were sequenced by immunoSEQ multiplex PCR, and TCRdb holds only the in-frame ones, with some missing. The table lists about 55,000 clones, roughly 89% of them singletons. Material: peripheral blood. The source of these receptors is a man at least 80 years old with acute or convalescent COVID-19.

This chain connects TRBV14 to TRBJ1-2; perhaps TRBD1 as D (6 bases). CDR1 SGHDN and CDR2 FVKESK come from the germline V gene. With 1 base removed from V and 4 bases from J, the gap between germline ends came to 10 bases. The CDR3 length is 14 residues. The CDR3 nucleotides read TGTGCCAGCAGCCAAGTGCAGGGGTTCTATGGCTACACCTTC. This encodes CASSQVQGFYGYTF. Full variable domain (remainder filled in from reference TRBV14 and TRBJ1-2): EAGVTQFPSHSVIEKGQTVTLRCDPISGHDNLYWYRRVMGKEIKFLLHFVKESKQDESGMPNNRFLAERTGGTYSTLKVQPAELEDSGVYFCASSQVQGFYGYTFGSGTRLTVV.

The V gene is TRBV14, the J gene TRBJ2-1; tentatively, D is TRBD1 (6 bases). Trimming shortened V by 2 bases and J by 2 bases, and 10 bases separated the two germline ends. This CDR3 spans 15 amino acids. Germline CDR1 and CDR2: SGHDN and FVKESK. The CDR3 loop is CASSQRGGAYNEQFF. CDR3 coding DNA: TGTGCCAGCAGCCAACGAGGGGGAGCCTACAATGAGCAGTTCTTC.

This chain links TRBV2 with TRBJ1-1; D gene unclear. The germline gives CDR1 SNHLY, CDR2 FYNNEI. V was cut by 4 bases and J by 1 base, with 10 bases left in between. CDR3 length: 14 amino acids. DNA for the CDR3: TGTGCCAGCAGTGGGGCGAGGGAGAACACTGAAGCTTTCTTT. It is translated as CASSGARENTEAFF. The whole variable domain, remainder taken from reference TRBV2 and TRBJ1-1, is EPEVTQTPSHQVTQMGQEVILRCVPISNHLYFYWYRQILGQKVEFLVSFYNNEISEKSEIFDDQFSVERPDGSNFTLKIRSTKLEDSAMYFCASSGARENTEAFFGQGTRLTVV.

The chain joins TRBV6-5 to TRBJ2-7; D gene unclear. V was trimmed by 6 bases and J by 0 bases, leaving 15 bases between them. The CDR3 runs to 15 residues. In germline, CDR1 is MNHEY, CDR2 SVGAGI. The CDR3 region is CASSPARGSSYEQYF. DNA for the CDR3: TGTGCCAGCAGCCCCGCCCGAGGCAGCTCCTACGAGCAGTACTTC.

This sequence joins TRBV3-1 (or the pseudogene TRBV3-2) and TRBJ1-1; TRBD1 might be the D (5 bases). The germline CDR1 and CDR2 sequences are LGHDT and YNNKEL (reference sequence). The CDR3 extends over 15 amino acids. Deletions cut 1 base from V and 3 bases from J, with 12 bases between. CDR3 sequence (DNA): TGTGCCAGCAGCCAAGGATCCGGGGGGTACACTGAAGCTTTCTTT. Translated, it gives CASSQGSGGYTEAFF.

The rearrangement uses TRBV5-1 and TRBJ1-1, with TRBD1 as a possible D gene (6 bases). In germline, CDR1 is SGHRS, CDR2 YFSETQ. Trimming removed 0 bases at V and 0 bases at J, with 12 bases between. The CDR3 covers 16 residues. CDR3 protein: CASSLAGTGLNTEAFF. For the CDR3, the DNA is TGCGCCAGCAGCTTGGCGGGTACAGGGTTGAACACTGAAGCTTTCTTT.

The chain has TRBV19 and TRBJ2-4; 10 bases are a match to TRBD1. This CDR3 has 15 residues. From germline, CDR1 is LNHDA and CDR2 SQIVND (reference sequence). With 7 bases clipped from V and 0 bases from J, the junction kept 3 bases outside the gene matches. The CDR3 protein is CASTRDRGAKNIQYF. CDR3 sequence (DNA): TGTGCCAGTACCCGGGACAGGGGAGCCAAAAACATTCAGTACTTC.

J is TRBJ2-1 and V is TRBV7-2; 12 nucleotides align to TRBD2. The CDR3 contains 15 residues. Losses at the gene ends were 3 bases for V and 4 bases for J; bases not matched to a gene: 1. Germline CDR1 reads SGHTA; CDR2 reads FQGNSA. CDR3 in DNA: TGTGCCAGCAGCTTGACTAGCGGGGGTTACAATGAGCAGTTCTTC. Encoded protein: CASSLTSGGYNEQFF.

CDR3 sequence reads: CASSLGDIFSNQPQHF. The CDR3 nucleotides are TGTGCCAGCAGCCTGGGGGACATCTTTAGCAATCAGCCCCAGCATTTT. The rearrangement joins TRBV11-1 to TRBJ1-5, with D maybe TRBD1 (6 bases). Germline V gene sequence: CDR1 SGHAT, CDR2 FQDESV (reference sequence). This CDR3 comprises 16 residues. Trimming pared 5 bases from V and 0 bases from J, leaving 14 bases between.

The CDR3 region is CASSLVGTSGVGEEQYF. The CDR3 DNA follows: TGTGCCAGCAGCTTAGTCGGGACTAGCGGGGTAGGTGAGGAGCAGTACTTC. This rearrangement joins TRBV7-2 to TRBJ2-7, with 13 bases matching TRBD2. Trimming cost V 1 base and J 7 bases; bases outside gene matches: 10. Germline V lookup: CDR1 SGHTA, CDR2 FQGNSA. The CDR3 covers 17 residues.

The chain couples TRBV19 to TRBJ2-5; 8 bases are a match to TRBD2. Germline CDR1 is LNHDA and CDR2 is SQIVND (reference sequence). This CDR3 is 13 amino acids long. CDR3 DNA sequence: TGTGCTACCCGCGGGGGGCTACAAGAGACCCAGTACTTC. Protein product: CATRGGLQETQYF.

The V call is TRBV7-9, the J call TRBJ1-2, with 8 nucleotides matching TRBD1. CDR1 is SEHNR and CDR2 is FQNEAQ in the germline V gene (reference sequence). Trimming cost V 4 bases and J 3 bases; bases outside gene matches: 16. The CDR3 is 18 residues long. CDR3 bases: TGTGCCAGCAGCTCTTTCCTCACCGGACAGGGAGGCGACTATGGCTACACCTTC. This encodes CASSSFLTGQGGDYGYTF.

This clone has a handful of counts. The chain combines TRBV7-2 with TRBJ1-1; D possibly corresponds to TRBD1 (6 bases). CDR1 and CDR2 from the germline V gene are SGHTA and FQGNSA. This CDR3 region has 16 residues. V was clipped by 1 base and J by 0 bases, with 12 bases between them. The CDR3 coding sequence is TGTGCCAGCAGCTTAGTAGGGGGTTCCCTGAACACTGAAGCTTTCTTT. Encoded protein: CASSLVGGSLNTEAFF.

The chain links TRBV5-1 to TRBJ1-3; D may be TRBD1 (5 bases). This CDR3 is built from 16 residues. In germline, CDR1 is SGHRS, CDR2 YFSETQ. Trimming removed 2 bases from V and 0 bases from J, with 12 bases in between. CDR3 nucleotide sequence: TGCGCCAGCAGCTTACAGGCCCCTGTCTCTGGAAACACCATATATTTT. It is translated as CASSLQAPVSGNTIYF.

V is TRBV5-1 and J is TRBJ2-1; D is unclear. Germline V lookup: CDR1 SGHRS, CDR2 YFSETQ. The V gene lost 0 bases and the J gene lost 9 bases, with 10 bases spanning the gap. The CDR3 length is 13 residues. CDR3: CASSLGLSGEQFF. The CDR3 bases are TGCGCCAGCAGCTTGGGACTCTCGGGTGAGCAGTTCTTC.

The chain uses TRBV6-4 and TRBJ1-3, with TRBD1 as a possible D gene (6 bases). CDR1 and CDR2 (germline): MRHNA, SNTAGT. V lost 7 bases and J lost 0, with 10 bases in between. The CDR3 has 14 amino acids. The DNA of the CDR3 is TGTGCCAGCATCATACAGGGCTCTGGAAACACCATATATTTT. It encodes CASIIQGSGNTIYF.

This clone was picked up one time. The chain combines TRBV21-1 with TRBJ2-7; no DNA check was done on the table's D call, TRBD2. TRBV21-1 is a pseudogene locus. This CDR3 contains 13 residues. As DNA, the CDR3 is TGTGCCAGCCGGATGACTCTTTCCTACGAGCAGTACTTC. The encoded protein is CASRMTLSYEQYF.

The chain is built from TRBV28 and TRBJ1-3; D gene uncertain. CDR3 length: 14 residues. V was shortened by 2 bases and J by 0 bases, with 5 bases between the two germline ends. Germline CDR1 MDHEN, CDR2 SYDVKM. The CDR3 DNA reads TGTGCCAGCAGTTTAAGCCACTCTGGAAACACCATATATTTT. Translation gives CASSLSHSGNTIYF. The whole variable domain, filled in from reference TRBV28 and TRBJ1-3, reads DVKVTQSSRYLVKRTGEKVFLECVQDMDHENMFWYRQDPGLGLRLIYFSYDVKMKEKGDIPEGYSVSREKKERFSLILESASTNQTSMYLCASSLSHSGNTIYFGEGSWLTVV.